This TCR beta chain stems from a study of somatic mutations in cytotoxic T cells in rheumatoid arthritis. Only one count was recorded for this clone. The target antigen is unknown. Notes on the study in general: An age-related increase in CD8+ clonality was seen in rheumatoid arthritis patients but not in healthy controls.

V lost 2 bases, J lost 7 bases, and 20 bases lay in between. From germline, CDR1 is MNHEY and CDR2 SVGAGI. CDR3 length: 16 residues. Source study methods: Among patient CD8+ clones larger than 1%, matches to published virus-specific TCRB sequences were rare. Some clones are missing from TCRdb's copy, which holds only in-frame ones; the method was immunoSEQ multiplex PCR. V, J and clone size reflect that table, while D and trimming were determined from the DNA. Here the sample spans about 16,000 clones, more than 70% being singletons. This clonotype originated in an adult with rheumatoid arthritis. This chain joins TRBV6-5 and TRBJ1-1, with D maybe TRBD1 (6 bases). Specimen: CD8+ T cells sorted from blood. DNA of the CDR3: TGTGCCAGCAGTTACGCGGACAGCCCGAACACTAGTGAAGCTTTCTTT. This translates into CASSYADSPNTSEAFF.